The rows below give T cell receptor beta chains drawn from one sample of a study of post-analysis software for immune sequencing data. Via MiXCR, TCRdb re-called the PCR reads, giving one row per CDR3 protein. Of roughly 800,000 distinct CDR3 sequences in the sample, roughly 29% are singletons; the top ten hold around 0.55%. Sequencing was done on a sample of blood. These TCRs come from a girl between 5 and 17 years old with multiple sclerosis. The CDR3 runs from the conserved cysteine through the conserved F or W. D genes are given only for firm matches. Clone size, where shown, is once, few, many, or a class for clones that have expanded.

size,V,D,J,DNA,CDR3
many,TRBV29-1,-,TRBJ2-1,TGCAGCGTCCGTGGTCCCCATGAGCAGTTCTTC,CSVRGPHEQFF
-,TRBV29-1,-,TRBJ2-5,TGCAGCGTTGAGGGGACATCCCAAGAGACCCAGTACTTC,CSVEGTSQETQYF
-,TRBV20-1,-,TRBJ1-2,TGCAGTGCTAGAGATCTGACCGCTTTATATGGCTACACCTTC,CSARDLTALYGYTF
-,TRBV20-1,TRBD2,TRBJ2-7,TGCAGTGCTAGAGATCCCAGCGGGAGGGGGTCTGTCCACGAGCAGTACTTC,CSARDPSGRGSVHEQYF
-,TRBV5-1,-,TRBJ2-6,TGCGCCAGCAGTTCAAGTCTCTCTGGGGCCAACGTCCTGACTTTC,CASSSSLSGANVLTF
few,TRBV29-1,-,TRBJ2-7,TGCAGCGTTGATGGCGGGACCTCTTACGGCGAGCAGTACTTC,CSVDGGTSYGEQYF
-,TRBV4-1,-,TRBJ1-5,TGCGCCAGCAGCCAAGCGATCCGGGGGGATCAGCCCCAGCATTTT,CASSQAIRGDQPQHF
-,TRBV28,-,TRBJ1-2,TGTGCCAGCAGTTTCAACATATATGGCTACACCTTC,CASSFNIYGYTF
few,TRBV28,-,TRBJ2-7,TGTGCCAGCACCTTGGGTCGGGGCTGTTCGTACTTC,CASTLGRGCSYF
few,TRBV29-1,TRBD2,TRBJ2-3,TGCAGCGTTGTTTCCTCTGCGACTAGCGGGAGAATAGATACGCAGTATTTT,CSVVSSATSGRIDTQYF
few,TRBV5-5,TRBD2,TRBJ2-2,TGTGCCAGCAGGTCTAGCGGACCGGCCACCGGGGAGCTGTTTTTT,CASRSSGPATGELFF
few,TRBV7-9,-,TRBJ2-1,TGTGCCAGCAGCCTCCCCCGTGGAGGCTCCTACAATGAGCAGTTCTTC,CASSLPRGGSYNEQFF
few,TRBV6-5,-,TRBJ1-1,TGTGCCAGCAGTTACTCGGGACACGGGTCTGAAGCTTTCTTT,CASSYSGHGSEAFF
-,TRBV6-5,TRBD1,TRBJ2-7,TGTGCCAGCAGTTACGGGGACAGGGACTACGAGCAGTACTTC,CASSYGDRDYEQYF
-,TRBV9,-,TRBJ2-1,TGTGCCAGCAGCGTAGGTCGAGCGGCCTACAATGAGCAGTTCTTC,CASSVGRAAYNEQFF
few,TRBV4-3,-,TRBJ2-7,TGCGCCAGCAGCCAAGACGGCCCTAGTGGGAGTACCTACGAGCAGTACTTC,CASSQDGPSGSTYEQYF
-,TRBV11-2,-,TRBJ2-1,TGTGCCAGCAGCTTAGTAAGGGAGTGGAATGAGCAGTTCTTC,CASSLVREWNEQFF
few,TRBV6-6,-,TRBJ2-1,TGTGCCAGCAGTTACGGAGAGCTTGTAAAGGCCCCGGGGCAGTTCTTC,CASSYGELVKAPGQFF
few,TRBV28,TRBD1,TRBJ1-4,TGTGCCAGCAGTCCCTCTCAGGGGGCGCGGAATGAAAAACTGTTTTTT,CASSPSQGARNEKLFF
few,TRBV12-3/TRBV12-4,-,TRBJ2-1,TGTGCCAGCAGTCCAACAGTGTCTGACAATGAGCAGTTCTTC,CASSPTVSDNEQFF
-,TRBV11-2,-,TRBJ2-7,TGTGCCAGCAGCTTAGGGGTGGGGGCATACGAGCAGTACTTC,CASSLGVGAYEQYF
few,TRBV29-1,TRBD1,TRBJ1-2,TGCAGCGTTGGGGTCACAGGGGGAGATGGCTACACCTTC,CSVGVTGGDGYTF
-,TRBV12-3/TRBV12-4,TRBD2,TRBJ2-2,TGTGCCAGCAGTACGAGCGGGGGAAACACCGGGGAGCTGTTTTTT,CASSTSGGNTGELFF
few,TRBV6-1,-,TRBJ1-2,TGTGCCAGCAGTGAACCACCCTGGAACAGGGCGGAATTCTCTGGCTACACCTTC,CASSEPPWNRAEFSGYTF
-,TRBV9,TRBD2,TRBJ2-1,TGTGCCAGCAGCGTAGACCTAGCGGGAGAGAGAGAGCAGTTCTTC,CASSVDLAGEREQFF
once,TRBV18,TRBD1,TRBJ2-7,TGTGCCAGCTCACCCCTGTCCCAGGGGGCGCGCTACGAGCAGTACTTC,CASSPLSQGARYEQYF
many,TRBV10-1,-,TRBJ2-5,TGCGCCAAAGGGGAGCGAGAGACCCAGTACTTC,CAKGERETQYF
once,TRBV6-1,-,TRBJ2-7,TGTGCCAGCGAGGACAGCTACGAGCAGTACTTC,CASEDSYEQYF
-,TRBV4-1,-,TRBJ2-1,TGCGCCAGCAGCCAAGAAAGGGGGCGGGGAGGGAATGAGCAGTTCTTC,CASSQERGRGGNEQFF
-,TRBV28,-,TRBJ2-1,TGTGCCAGCGGCCCAGGAGGCTCCTACAATGAGCAGTTCTTC,CASGPGGSYNEQFF
few,TRBV13,-,TRBJ2-5,TGTGCCAGCAGCTCCGAAATCGGGGTGACCCACCGGGGAGAGCAGTACTTT,CASSSEIGVTHRGEQYF
-,TRBV7-9,TRBD1,TRBJ2-1,TGTGCCAGCAGACAACAGACAGGGACGAACAATGAGCAGTTCTTC,CASRQQTGTNNEQFF
-,TRBV6-5,TRBD1,TRBJ2-7,TGTGCCAGCAGTGACCGGGACAGGGGCTACGAGCAGTACTTC,CASSDRDRGYEQYF
few,TRBV9,-,TRBJ2-3,TGTGCCAGCAGCGACCATCCGGAGGAGGCCACAGATACGCAGTATTTT,CASSDHPEEATDTQYF
-,TRBV4-1,TRBD1,TRBJ1-6,TGCGCCAGCAGCCCTTACGTCCCGGGACAGGGGTCAAGATCACCCCTCCACTTT,CASSPYVPGQGSRSPLHF
few,TRBV29-1,TRBD1,TRBJ1-1,TGCAGCGGCCGGGACAGGGGGAGTGGTGAAGCTTTCTTT,CSGRDRGSGEAFF
-,TRBV15,-,TRBJ1-1,TGTGCCACCAGCGGATCAACTACTCCCGAGGGTGAAGCTTTCTTT,CATSGSTTPEGEAFF
-,TRBV5-1,-,TRBJ2-1,TGCGCCAGCAGCCCACGAGGACCGTTAAATGAGCAGTTCTTC,CASSPRGPLNEQFF
few,TRBV12-3/TRBV12-4,TRBD1,TRBJ2-2,TGTGCCAGCACCTGGACAGGGGGCTTGGGCACCGGGGAGCTGTTTTTT,CASTWTGGLGTGELFF
-,TRBV10-3,-,TRBJ1-1,TGTGCCATCAGTGAGTCGACTGAGTTTGGCCCTGAAGCTTTCTTT,CAISESTEFGPEAFF
-,TRBV29-1,TRBD2,TRBJ2-1,TGCAGCGTTGGGGAGGGTCCCAATGAGCAGTTCTTC,CSVGEGPNEQFF